This TCR beta chain is from a study of cytomegalovirus exposure and HLA in healthy donors. Study outcomes and limitations: It was likely that a cluster of highly shared sequence variants was a sequencing artifact.

Worth noting for this clone: Its specificity is unknown.

Researchers ran the PCR with 60 Vbeta and 13 Jbeta primers. Profiled with immunoSEQ multiplex PCR; TCRdb holds only in-frame clones, not every one. The table lists 95,000 to 150,000 clones, 15% of them singletons. Germline V gene data show CDR1 as SQVTM and CDR2 as ANQGSEA. CDR3 length: 14 residues. V gave up 0 bases and J gave up 8 bases, with 15 bases separating them. Healthy people donating bone marrow made up the donors. The sample comprised PBMCs. This TCR was sampled from a woman in her late teens or twenties in good health and CMV-seronegative. The chain combines TRBV29-1 with TRBJ2-3, with D possibly TRBD2 on 6 matching bases. The CDR3 coding sequence is TGCAGCGTTGAAGAACAGGCCAGACTAGGTACGCAGTATTTT. Its translation: CSVEEQARLGTQYF.